Each of the 21 T cell receptor beta chains below was sequenced from the same sample in a study of T-cell reconstitution after alpha-beta-depleted transplantation in children. A library of TCRbeta sequences, prepared with unique molecular identifiers, was generated. In TCRdb, the PCR reads were re-called with MiXCR into one record per CDR3 protein. The sample lists 550,000 to 800,000 distinct CDR3 sequences; less than 15% were seen once. The starting material was PBMCs, obtained before TCRalphabeta/CD19-depleted stem cell transplant. The receptor set was obtained from a girl aged 2 to 10 with congenital amegakaryocytic thrombocytopenia, due to receive a stem cell transplant.

At least ten counts were recorded for this clonotype. The rearrangement links TRBV29-1 to TRBJ1-2; D gene ambiguous. With 4 bases removed from V and 0 bases from J, the gap between germline ends came to 9 bases. The germline gives CDR1 SQVTM, CDR2 ANQGSEA. This CDR3 is 13 amino acids long. The CDR3 DNA reads TGCAGCGTTGTTAGCTCAGCTAACTATGGCTACACCTTC. This sequence encodes CSVVSSANYGYTF.

This clonotype was found many times. The chain carries TRBV5-1 and TRBJ2-3; 7 positions match TRBD1. V gave up 4 bases and J gave up 2 bases; unmatched junction bases: 7. Germline CDR1 and CDR2: SGHRS and YFSETQ. The length of the CDR3 is 15 residues. The CDR3 DNA reads TGCGCCAGCAGCGCCAGACAGGGTTACACAGATACGCAGTATTTT. It codes for CASSARQGYTDTQYF.

This clonotype has just a few counts. V usage is TRBV7-2 and J usage is TRBJ2-1; D may be TRBD2 (5 bases). Germline assignment: CDR1 SGHTA and CDR2 FQGNSA. There are 15 residues in the CDR3. V was shortened by 2 bases and J by 3 bases, with 11 bases between the two germline ends. CDR3: CASSLTLDFYNEQFF. The CDR3 nucleotides read TGTGCCAGCAGCTTAACCCTGGACTTCTACAATGAGCAGTTCTTC.

This clonotype was counted many times. V usage is TRBV6-5 and J usage is TRBJ2-1; D is possibly TRBD1 or TRBD2 (5 bases each). The CDR3 is 11 residues long. Trimming removed 7 bases at V and 7 bases at J, with 8 bases between. The germline CDR1 and CDR2 sequences are MNHEY and SVGAGI. The chain's CDR3 is CASTWGNEQFF. The CDR3 coding sequence is TGTGCCAGCACGTGGGGGAATGAGCAGTTCTTC.

The chain has TRBV9 and TRBJ1-2; 10 bases align to TRBD1. V was clipped by 7 bases and J by 1 base; unmatched bases: 4. CDR3 size: 14 residues. CDR1 and CDR2 (germline): SGDLS, YYNGEE. CDR3 coding DNA: TGTGCCAGCGGAGACAGGGGGCTTAACTATGGCTACACCTTC. Its translation: CASGDRGLNYGYTF.

This clonotype was found many times. The chain recombines TRBV12-5 with TRBJ2-1; D may be TRBD1 (6 bases). With 2 bases removed from V and 7 bases from J, the gap between germline ends came to 12 bases. Germline loops: CDR1 LGHNT, CDR2 FRNRAP. This CDR3 has 14 amino acids. Here the CDR3 DNA reads TGTGCTAGTGGTTTGTACCAGGGGCAGAATGAGCAGTTCTTC. Amino acids: CASGLYQGQNEQFF.

This clonotype was seen a handful of times. The rearrangement joins TRBV12-3 or TRBV12-4 to TRBJ1-2; D remains ambiguous. The V gene lost 3 bases and the J gene lost 8 bases, with 13 bases spanning the gap. CDR3 length: 13 residues. CDR3 loop: CASSFGQEWGYTF. DNA of the CDR3: TGTGCCAGCAGTTTCGGTCAGGAATGGGGCTACACCTTC.

This clonotype was picked up many times. The gene calls are TRBV12-3 or TRBV12-4 and TRBJ2-1, with a tentative D call TRBD2 (6 bases). V lost 7 bases to trimming and J lost 9 bases, with 16 bases between them. This CDR3 has 13 residues. CDR3 amino acids: CASNTGEVGEQFF. For the CDR3, the DNA is TGTGCCAGCAACACGGGAGAGGTTGGTGAGCAGTTCTTC.

This chain joins TRBV9 and TRBJ1-4; no reliable D call. The germline CDR1 and CDR2 sequences are SGDLS and YYNGEE. The CDR3 covers 17 residues. Between the trimmed V and J ends, which lost 3 bases and 6 bases, there was a span of 21 bases. The CDR3 is CASSGRLSVPRHEKLFF. In DNA form, the CDR3 reads TGTGCCAGCAGCGGTCGACTTTCAGTCCCCCGACATGAAAAACTGTTTTTT.

This clonotype occurred a few times. J is TRBJ2-5 and V is TRBV7-9, with no clear D. Looked up from germline, CDR1 is SEHNR and CDR2 is FQNEAQ (reference sequence). V lost 5 bases and J 3 bases, leaving 19 bases between the germline ends. The CDR3 has 16 amino acids. The CDR3 DNA is TGTGCCAGCAGCCCCAAGATGCAGGAACCAGAAGAGACCCAGTACTTC. It yields the protein CASSPKMQEPEETQYF.

The sample holds a few counts of this clonotype. The chain combines TRBV29-1 with TRBJ2-5; D call uncertain. The CDR3 loop spans 15 amino acids. V was pared by 5 bases and J by 1 base, with 17 bases between. CDR1 SQVTM and CDR2 ANQGSEA come from the germline V gene. For the CDR3, the DNA is TGCAGCGTTATCCTTTGGGGTCTCGGCCAAGAGACCCAGTACTTC. Translation gives CSVILWGLGQETQYF. The full variable domain, its missing parts supplied by reference TRBV29-1 and TRBJ2-5, is SAVISQKPSRDICQRGTSLTIQCQVDSQVTMMFWYRQQPGQSLTLIATANQGSEATYESGFVIDKFPISRPNLTFSTLTVSNMSPEDSSIYLCSVILWGLGQETQYFGPGTRLLVL.

In the case of this clonotype: Germline and junction disagree at one end, which may indicate a read error. V gene TRBV20-1 combines with J gene TRBJ2-5, with D tentatively TRBD2 (5 bases). Looked up from germline, CDR1 is DFQATT and CDR2 is SNEGSKA (reference sequence). There are 11 residues in the CDR3. The CDR3 nucleotides read TGCAGTGCTAGTGAGGGTCAGCGCTGGAACTTC. This gives the protein CSASEGQRWNF.

The chain is built from TRBV21-1 and TRBJ2-1; the table's D call, TRBD2, was not checked against the DNA. TRBV21-1 is described as a pseudogene. This CDR3 is built from 14 residues. In nucleotides, the CDR3 is TGTGCCAGCTCCTTGGAGGGAGGAGGCCATGAGCAGTTCTTC. Translating gives CASSLEGGGHEQFF.

With respect to this clonotype: One junction end disagrees with the germline gene, perhaps due to a read error. The chain couples TRBV5-5 to TRBJ1-1; possible D gene TRBD1, 6 bases. The V gene's germline CDR1 is SGHKS and CDR2 YYEKEE (reference sequence). The CDR3 runs 17 residues. The CDR3 bases are TGTGCCGGCAGCCCCGGGGGGCCCCAGGGGAGGAGGACTGAAGCTTTCTTT. As protein: CAGSPGGPQGRRTEAFF.

This clonotype was seen repeatedly, ten times or more. This sequence joins TRBV29-1 and TRBJ2-2; D may be TRBD2 (6 bases). Between the trimmed V and J ends, which lost 7 bases and 0 bases, there was a span of 15 bases. This CDR3 has 15 amino acids. CDR1 and CDR2 (germline): SQVTM, ANQGSEA. This chain's CDR3 is CSAPGGGTNTGELFF. The DNA for the CDR3 is TGCAGCGCCCCAGGTGGCGGGACGAACACCGGGGAGCTGTTTTTT.

The chain joins TRBV7-9 to TRBJ2-7; TRBD1 is a possible D gene (5 bases). The ends were cut back, 5 bases at V and 1 base at J, with 18 bases in the middle. The CDR3 length is 16 residues. The germline gives CDR1 SEHNR, CDR2 FQNEAQ (reference sequence). DNA for the CDR3: TGTGCCAGCAGCCCACCGCTAACCGACAGTTCCTACGAGCAGTACTTC. Its translation: CASSPPLTDSSYEQYF.

This clonotype has at least ten counts. The chain recombines TRBV3-1 with TRBJ2-5; D unclear. The CDR3 sequence is 16 residues long. V was shortened by 4 bases and J by 2 bases, with 17 bases between the two germline ends. Germline values: CDR1 LGHDT, CDR2 YNNKEL (reference sequence). The DNA for the CDR3 is TGTGCCAGCAGCCCTACCCTACATCTAGGACAAGAGACCCAGTACTTC. Residues: CASSPTLHLGQETQYF.

The rearrangement links TRBV4-1 to TRBJ2-1; D might be TRBD1 or TRBD2, each matching 5 bases. The CDR3 covers 15 residues. Germline CDR1 reads MGHRA; CDR2 reads YSYEKL. The ends were cut back, 6 bases at V and 9 bases at J, with 21 bases in the middle. This chain's CDR3 is CASRPEGNVPLEQFF. In DNA form, the CDR3 reads TGCGCCAGCAGACCAGAGGGGAACGTCCCCCTTGAGCAGTTCTTC.

This clonotype was counted ten times or more. This rearrangement joins TRBV9 to TRBJ1-1, with a tentative D call TRBD1 (6 bases). Germline lookup yields CDR1 SGDLS and CDR2 YYNGEE. The CDR3 is 16 amino acids. The V end lost 4 bases, the J end lost 5 bases, and 21 bases lay between the germline ends. The CDR3 here is CASSSQPAGGRTEAFF. The CDR3 DNA is TGTGCCAGCAGCTCCCAACCGGCGGGGGGCAGGACTGAAGCTTTCTTT. Based on the CDR3 plus reference TRBV9 and TRBJ1-1, the full variable domain is DSGVTQTPKHLITATGQRVTLRCSPRSGDLSVYWYQQSLDQGLQFLIQYYNGEERAKGNILERFSAQQFPDLHSELNLSSLELGDSALYFCASSSQPAGGRTEAFFGQGTRLTVV.

The genes are TRBV11-2 and TRBJ2-7; the D gene is possibly TRBD2 (5 bases). The V gene's germline CDR1 is SGHAT and CDR2 FQNNGV. The CDR3 loop spans 18 amino acids. The V end was cut by 2 bases, the J end by 2 bases, with 22 bases between. The CDR3 loop is CASSLFAYGKGTPYEQYF. Written as DNA, the CDR3 is TGTGCCAGCAGCTTATTCGCCTACGGGAAGGGTACCCCCTACGAGCAGTACTTC.

This clonotype was observed many times. V gene TRBV24-1 combines with J gene TRBJ2-5; no clear D gene. V was cut by 0 bases and J by 4 bases, with 5 bases left in between. Germline values: CDR1 KGHDR, CDR2 SFDVKD. The CDR3 runs to 13 residues. CDR3 protein: CATSDLHRETQYF. DNA of the CDR3: TGTGCCACCAGTGATTTGCACCGAGAGACCCAGTACTTC.